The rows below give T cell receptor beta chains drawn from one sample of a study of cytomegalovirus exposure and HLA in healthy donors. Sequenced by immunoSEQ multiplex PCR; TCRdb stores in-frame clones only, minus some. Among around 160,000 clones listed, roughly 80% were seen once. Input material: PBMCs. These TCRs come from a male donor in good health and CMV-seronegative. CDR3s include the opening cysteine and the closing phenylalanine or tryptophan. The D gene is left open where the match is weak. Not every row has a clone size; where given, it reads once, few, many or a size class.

CASRLGLAGGDTQYF	TGTGCCAGCAGACTAGGACTAGCGGGGGGTGATACGCAGTATTTT	TRBD2	-	TRBV6-1	TRBJ2-3
CASNQGASGELFF	TGCGCCAGCAACCAGGGTGCGAGCGGGGAGCTGTTTTTT	-	-	TRBV5-1	TRBJ2-2
CASSDLGAGELFF	TGTGCCAGCAGTGATTTAGGGGCCGGGGAGCTGTTTTTT	-	-	TRBV2	TRBJ2-2
CASSLAPGARGEKLFF	TGTGCCAGCAGCTTAGCCCCCGGGGCGCGGGGAGAAAAACTGTTTTTT	-	few	TRBV7-2	TRBJ1-4
CASKNSVGEGETQYF	TGCGCCAGCAAAAATTCGGTGGGGGAGGGAGAGACCCAGTACTTC	TRBD2	-	TRBV5-1	TRBJ2-5
CASSQVTAGGNYEQYF	TGCGCCAGCAGCCAAGTAACAGCGGGGGGCAACTACGAGCAGTACTTC	TRBD2	-	TRBV4-1	TRBJ2-7
CASSESGTGGYEQYF	TGTGCCAGCAGTGAATCTGGGACAGGGGGCTACGAGCAGTACTTC	TRBD1	-	TRBV6-1	TRBJ2-7
CASSPNLLISGNTIYF	TGTGCCAGCAGCCCGAACCTACTCATATCTGGAAACACCATATATTTT	-	-	TRBV7-9	TRBJ1-3
CAISGQGLTGELFF	TGTGCCATCAGCGGACAGGGGCTGACCGGGGAGCTGTTTTTT	TRBD1	-	TRBV10-3	TRBJ2-2
CASSHPGSGSSEQFF	TGTGCCAGCAGCCATCCGGGTAGCGGTAGCTCAGAGCAGTTCTTC	-	-	TRBV4-2	TRBJ2-1
CASSWNRGRETQYF	TGTGCCAGCAGCTGGAACAGGGGGCGGGAGACCCAGTACTTC	TRBD1	-	TRBV5-6	TRBJ2-5
CASSYEPGLAGDTQYF	TGTGCCAGCAGTTACGAACCGGGACTAGCGGGGGATACGCAGTATTTT	TRBD2	-	TRBV6-5	TRBJ2-3
CASSFQGTSSGNTIYF	TGTGCCAGCAGCTTTCAAGGGACTTCCTCTGGAAACACCATATATTTT	-	-	TRBV7-2	TRBJ1-3
CASSPLDRGKPDTIYF	TGTGCCAGCAGTCCCCTGGACAGGGGCAAACCGGACACCATATATTTT	TRBD1	-	TRBV28	TRBJ1-3
CAILMANQPSYEQYF	TGTGCCATCCTTATGGCCAACCAACCCTCCTACGAGCAGTACTTC	-	-	TRBV28	TRBJ2-7
CASSKEPGTEGPHSGANVLTF	TGTGCCAGCAGCAAAGAGCCAGGGACAGAGGGGCCTCACTCTGGGGCCAACGTCCTGACTTTC	-	-	TRBV21-1	TRBJ2-6
CASSLAAGISYEQYF	TGCGCCAGCAGCTTGGCCGCGGGTATCTCCTACGAGCAGTACTTC	-	-	TRBV5-1	TRBJ2-7